What follows describes a single T cell receptor beta chain. Its antigen is undetermined. This entry comes from a study of cytomegalovirus exposure and HLA in healthy donors. Study findings and constraints: In a later analysis, TCR beta V- and J-gene trimming was associated with a missense DCLRE1C variant. Immune exposure information comprised only CMV serostatus. There were some public TCRs occurring in many donors, but most TCR sequences were rare.

Germline V gives CDR1 SGHNT, CDR2 YYREEE (reference sequence). Between the trimmed V and J ends, which lost 4 bases and 6 bases, there was a span of 14 bases. CDR3 length: 13 amino acids. The records do not include a CMV serostatus for this donor. The PCR ran on 60 Vbeta and 13 Jbeta primers. Using immunoSEQ multiplex PCR, the repertoire was profiled, and TCRdb retains in-frame clones only, with some absent. The sample contains about 180,000 clones, approximately 72% of which appear only once. The chain couples TRBV5-4 to TRBJ2-7; D is possibly TRBD2 (6 bases). The specimen sequenced was PBMCs. The clonotype comes from a human donor in good health. CDR3 nucleotides: TGTGCCAGCAGCCGGACTACAGGTTCCGAGCAGTACTTC. Its protein product is CASSRTTGSEQYF.